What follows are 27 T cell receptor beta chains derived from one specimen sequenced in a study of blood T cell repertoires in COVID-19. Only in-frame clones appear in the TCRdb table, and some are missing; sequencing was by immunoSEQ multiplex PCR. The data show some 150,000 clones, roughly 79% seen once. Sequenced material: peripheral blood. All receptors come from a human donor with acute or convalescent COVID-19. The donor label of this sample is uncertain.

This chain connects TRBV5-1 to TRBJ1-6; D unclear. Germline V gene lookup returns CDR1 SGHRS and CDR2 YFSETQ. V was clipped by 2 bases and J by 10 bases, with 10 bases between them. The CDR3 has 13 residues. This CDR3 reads CASSLGEKSPLHF. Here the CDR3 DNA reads TGCGCCAGCAGCTTAGGAGAGAAATCACCCCTCCACTTT.

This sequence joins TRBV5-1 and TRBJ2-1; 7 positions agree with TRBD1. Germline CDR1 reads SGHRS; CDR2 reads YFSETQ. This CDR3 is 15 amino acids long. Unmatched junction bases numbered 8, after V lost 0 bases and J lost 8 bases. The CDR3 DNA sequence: TGCGCCAGCAGCTTGGGAGGGGCCCAGGGGGATGAGCAGTTCTTC. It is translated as CASSLGGAQGDEQFF.

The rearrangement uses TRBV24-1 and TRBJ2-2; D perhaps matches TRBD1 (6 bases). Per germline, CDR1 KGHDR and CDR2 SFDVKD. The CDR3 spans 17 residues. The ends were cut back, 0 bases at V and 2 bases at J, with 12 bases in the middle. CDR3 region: CATSDLGRGPNTGELFF. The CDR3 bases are TGTGCCACCAGTGATTTGGGCAGGGGCCCTAACACCGGGGAGCTGTTTTTT.

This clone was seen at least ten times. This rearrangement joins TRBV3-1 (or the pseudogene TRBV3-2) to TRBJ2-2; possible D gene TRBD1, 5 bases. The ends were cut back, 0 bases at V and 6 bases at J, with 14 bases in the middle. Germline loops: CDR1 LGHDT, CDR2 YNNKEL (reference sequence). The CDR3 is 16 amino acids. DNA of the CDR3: TGTGCCAGCAGCCAAGATTATGGGGCCCTGTCCGGGGAGCTGTTTTTT. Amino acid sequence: CASSQDYGALSGELFF.

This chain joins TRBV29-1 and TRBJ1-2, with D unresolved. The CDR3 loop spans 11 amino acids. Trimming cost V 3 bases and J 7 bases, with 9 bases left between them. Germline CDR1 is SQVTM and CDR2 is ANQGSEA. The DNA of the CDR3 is TGCAGCGTTGACCCCTATGGTGGCTACACCTTC. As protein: CSVDPYGGYTF.

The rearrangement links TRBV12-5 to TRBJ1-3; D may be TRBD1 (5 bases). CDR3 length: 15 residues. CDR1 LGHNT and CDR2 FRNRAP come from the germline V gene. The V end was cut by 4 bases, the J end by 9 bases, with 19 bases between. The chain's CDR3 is CASGYGVSPGGTIYF. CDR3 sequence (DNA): TGTGCTAGTGGTTATGGAGTCTCTCCCGGGGGCACCATATATTTT.

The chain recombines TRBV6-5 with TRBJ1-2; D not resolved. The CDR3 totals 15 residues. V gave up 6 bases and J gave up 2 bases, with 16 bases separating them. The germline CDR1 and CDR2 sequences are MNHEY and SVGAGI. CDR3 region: CASSSSGGYNYGYTF. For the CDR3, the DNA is TGTGCCAGCAGCTCCTCGGGAGGGTACAACTATGGCTACACCTTC.

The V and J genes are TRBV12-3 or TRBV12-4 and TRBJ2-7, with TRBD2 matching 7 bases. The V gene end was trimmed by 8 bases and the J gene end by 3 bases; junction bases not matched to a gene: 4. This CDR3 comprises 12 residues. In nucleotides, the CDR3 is TGTGCCAGCGCCCGCGGGAGCTACGAGCAGTACTTC. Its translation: CASARGSYEQYF.

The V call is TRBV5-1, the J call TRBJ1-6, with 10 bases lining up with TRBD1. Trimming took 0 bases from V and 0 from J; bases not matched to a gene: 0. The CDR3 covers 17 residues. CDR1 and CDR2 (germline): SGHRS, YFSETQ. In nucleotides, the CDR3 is TGCGCCAGCAGCTTGGGGACAGGGGGCTCCTATAATTCACCCCTCCACTTT. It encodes CASSLGTGGSYNSPLHF.

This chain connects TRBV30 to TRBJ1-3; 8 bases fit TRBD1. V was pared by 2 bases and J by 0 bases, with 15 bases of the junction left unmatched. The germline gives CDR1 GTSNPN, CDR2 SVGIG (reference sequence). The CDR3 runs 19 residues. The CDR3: CAWSKVWTGTRGSGNTIYF. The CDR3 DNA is TGTGCCTGGAGTAAAGTTTGGACAGGGACAAGGGGCTCTGGAAACACCATATATTTT.

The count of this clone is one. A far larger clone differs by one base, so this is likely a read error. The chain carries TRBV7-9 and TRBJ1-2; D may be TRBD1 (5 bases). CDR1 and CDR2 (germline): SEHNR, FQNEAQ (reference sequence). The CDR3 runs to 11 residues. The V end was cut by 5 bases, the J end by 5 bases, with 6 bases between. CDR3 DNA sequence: TGTGCCAGCAGCCCAGGGTATGGCTACACCTTC. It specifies CASSPGYGYTF.

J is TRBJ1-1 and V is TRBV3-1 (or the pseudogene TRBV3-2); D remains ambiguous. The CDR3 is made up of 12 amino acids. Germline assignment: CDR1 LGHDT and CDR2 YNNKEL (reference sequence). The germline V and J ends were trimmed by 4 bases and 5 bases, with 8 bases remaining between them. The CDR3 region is CASSPSGTEAFF. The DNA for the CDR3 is TGTGCCAGCAGCCCTTCCGGGACTGAAGCTTTCTTT.

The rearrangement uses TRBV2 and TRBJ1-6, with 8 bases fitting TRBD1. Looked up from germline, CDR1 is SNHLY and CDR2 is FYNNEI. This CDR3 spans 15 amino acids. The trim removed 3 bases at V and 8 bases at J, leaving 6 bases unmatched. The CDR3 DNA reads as TGTGCCAGCAGTGATCGGACAGGGCTTTATTCACCCCTCCACTTT. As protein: CASSDRTGLYSPLHF.

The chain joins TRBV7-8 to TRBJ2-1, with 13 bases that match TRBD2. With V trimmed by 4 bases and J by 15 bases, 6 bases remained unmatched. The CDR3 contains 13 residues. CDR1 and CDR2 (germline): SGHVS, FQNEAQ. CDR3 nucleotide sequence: TGTGCCAGCAGCTCGGGGACTAGCGGGGTTCCGTTCTTC. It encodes CASSSGTSGVPFF.

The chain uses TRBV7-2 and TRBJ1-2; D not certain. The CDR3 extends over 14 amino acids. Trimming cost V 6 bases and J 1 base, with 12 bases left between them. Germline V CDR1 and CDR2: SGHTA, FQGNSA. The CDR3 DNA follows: TGTGCCAGCAGGCCGGGTCCCCATAACTATGGCTACACCTTC. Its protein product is CASRPGPHNYGYTF.

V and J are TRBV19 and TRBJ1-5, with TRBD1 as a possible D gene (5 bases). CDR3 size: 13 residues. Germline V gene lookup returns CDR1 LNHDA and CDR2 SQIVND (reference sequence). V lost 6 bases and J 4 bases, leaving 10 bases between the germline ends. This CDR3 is CASSAPGNQPQHF. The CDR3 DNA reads TGTGCCAGTAGCGCGCCAGGGAATCAGCCCCAGCATTTT.

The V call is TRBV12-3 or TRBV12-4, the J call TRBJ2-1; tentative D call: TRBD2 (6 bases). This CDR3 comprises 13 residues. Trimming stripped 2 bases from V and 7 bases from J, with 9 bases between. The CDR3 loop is CASSLMAGNEQFF. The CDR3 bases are TGTGCCAGCAGTTTAATGGCGGGGAATGAGCAGTTCTTC.

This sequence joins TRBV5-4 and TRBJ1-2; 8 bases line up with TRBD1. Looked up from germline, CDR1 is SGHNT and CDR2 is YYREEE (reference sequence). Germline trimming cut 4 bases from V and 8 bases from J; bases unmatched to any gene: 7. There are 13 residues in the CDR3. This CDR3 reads CASSRNTGGGYTF. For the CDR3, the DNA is TGTGCCAGCAGCCGAAATACAGGGGGAGGCTACACCTTC.

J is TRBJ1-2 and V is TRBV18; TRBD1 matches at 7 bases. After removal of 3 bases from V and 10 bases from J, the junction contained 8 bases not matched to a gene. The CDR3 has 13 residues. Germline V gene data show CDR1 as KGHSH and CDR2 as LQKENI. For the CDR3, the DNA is TGTGCCAGCTCACCGTCCCGGACAGGCGACTACACCTTC. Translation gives CASSPSRTGDYTF.

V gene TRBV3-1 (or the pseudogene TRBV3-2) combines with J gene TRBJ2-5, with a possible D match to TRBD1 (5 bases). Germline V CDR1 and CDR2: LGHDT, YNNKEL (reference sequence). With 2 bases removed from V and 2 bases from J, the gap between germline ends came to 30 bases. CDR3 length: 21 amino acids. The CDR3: CASSQLPPAGHYHSAQETQYF. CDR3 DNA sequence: TGTGCCAGCAGCCAACTTCCTCCGGCAGGACACTATCATTCGGCACAAGAGACCCAGTACTTC.

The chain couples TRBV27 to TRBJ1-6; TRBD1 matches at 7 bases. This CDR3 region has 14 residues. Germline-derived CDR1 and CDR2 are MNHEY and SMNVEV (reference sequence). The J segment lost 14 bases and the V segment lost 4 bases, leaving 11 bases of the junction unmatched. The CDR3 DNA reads TGTGCCAGCAGTTCGCCAGGGGGAGCCTGGACCCTCCACTTT. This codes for CASSSPGGAWTLHF.

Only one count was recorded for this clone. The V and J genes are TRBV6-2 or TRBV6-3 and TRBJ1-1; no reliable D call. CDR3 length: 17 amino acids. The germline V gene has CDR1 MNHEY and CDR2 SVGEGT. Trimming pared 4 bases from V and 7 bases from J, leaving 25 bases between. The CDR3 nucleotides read TGTGCCAGCAGTTTCCCGCCTAGACGCGCTTCGACGGGTGAAGCTTTCTTT. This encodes CASSFPPRRASTGEAFF.

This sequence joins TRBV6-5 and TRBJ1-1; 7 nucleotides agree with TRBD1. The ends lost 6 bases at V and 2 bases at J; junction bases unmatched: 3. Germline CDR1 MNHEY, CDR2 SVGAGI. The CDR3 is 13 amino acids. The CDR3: CASRTGLNTEAFF. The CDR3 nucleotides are TGTGCCAGCAGGACAGGGCTTAACACTGAAGCTTTCTTT.

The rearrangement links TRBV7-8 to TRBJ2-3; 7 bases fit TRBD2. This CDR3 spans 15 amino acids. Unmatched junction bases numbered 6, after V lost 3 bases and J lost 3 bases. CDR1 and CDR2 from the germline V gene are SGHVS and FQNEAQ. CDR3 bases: TGTGCCAGCAGCTTCCTTGGGGGGGAGACAGATACGCAGTATTTT. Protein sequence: CASSFLGGETDTQYF.

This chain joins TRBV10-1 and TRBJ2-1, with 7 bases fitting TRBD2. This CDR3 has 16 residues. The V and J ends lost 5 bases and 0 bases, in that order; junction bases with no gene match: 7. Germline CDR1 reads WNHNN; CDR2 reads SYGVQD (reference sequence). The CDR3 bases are TGCGCCAGCAGTCCGTCCCGGGGGGACTCCTACAATGAGCAGTTCTTC. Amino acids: CASSPSRGDSYNEQFF.

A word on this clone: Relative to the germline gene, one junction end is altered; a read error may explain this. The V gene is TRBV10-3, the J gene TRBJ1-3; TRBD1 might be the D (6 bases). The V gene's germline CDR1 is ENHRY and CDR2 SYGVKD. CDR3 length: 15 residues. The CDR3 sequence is CALRGNGGPGNTIYF. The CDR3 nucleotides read TGTGCCCTACGGGGTAACGGGGGGCCTGGGAACACCATATATTTT.

DNA for the CDR3: TGTGCCAGCAGCTTACCCGGGACAGTTAAACACGAGCAGTACTTC. This sequence encodes CASSLPGTVKHEQYF. The chain has TRBV5-4 and TRBJ2-7; 7 nucleotides line up with TRBD1. Germline CDR1 SGHNT, CDR2 YYREEE (reference sequence). The CDR3 has 15 amino acids. The junction had 10 bases not matched to a gene; V was cut back by 2 bases and J by 5 bases.